This TCR beta chain stems from a study of blood T cell repertoires in COVID-19. As for the study in general: Both acute and convalescent COVID-19 samples were obtained from the United States, Italy and Spain.

This CDR3 contains 16 residues. CDR1 is KGHSH, CDR2 LQKENI, per germline. V lost 4 bases and J lost 5; bases outside the gene matches: 9. Measured with immunoSEQ multiplex PCR; TCRdb has only the in-frame clones, and not every one. The sample consists of 150,000 or so clones, 82% of them appearing once. Participants, about 18 to 90 years old, spanned more than 20 US areas. Sample: PBMCs or T cells enriched from blood (not recorded which). The receptor's source is a man aged 60 to 75 who had recovered from COVID-19. V gene TRBV18 combines with J gene TRBJ2-3, with 10 bases aligning to TRBD2. The CDR3 DNA follows: TGTGCCAGCTCACTTGCTAGCGGGGGAGGCAGAGATACGCAGTATTTT. Protein sequence: CASSLASGGGRDTQYF.